This passage covers 10 T cell receptor beta chains from one sample sequenced in a study of blood T cells in healthy people across ages. It was with a sample-barcoded 5' primer and a J-beta primer mix that a second PCR of roughly 7 to 12 cycles was run. TCRdb ran MiXCR on the 5' RACE reads and lists one entry per CDR3 protein. The data contain under 2,000,000 distinct CDR3 sequences, about 49% of them seen just once; the ten biggest clones take up less than 2.5%. Sequenced sample: blood. The receptors were sampled from a woman in her 40s in good health.

The rearrangement uses TRBV4-2 and TRBJ2-1, with TRBD2 as a possible D gene (6 bases). The CDR3 consists of 13 residues. CDR1 is LGHNA, CDR2 YNFKEQ, per germline. V dropped 1 base and J dropped 10 bases, with 11 bases sitting between them. The CDR3 here is CASSQGAGPEQFF. In DNA form, the CDR3 reads TGTGCCAGCAGCCAAGGAGCGGGTCCCGAGCAGTTCTTC.

V and J are TRBV7-9 and TRBJ2-1; 8 bases align to TRBD2. CDR1 and CDR2 (germline): SEHNR, FQNEAQ (reference sequence). With V trimmed by 5 bases and J by 5 bases, 8 bases remained unmatched. The CDR3 consists of 15 residues. This CDR3 is CASSPLAASHNEQFF. The CDR3 DNA reads as TGTGCCAGCAGCCCACTAGCGGCTTCCCACAATGAGCAGTTCTTC.

J is TRBJ1-4 and V is TRBV27; TRBD1 might be the D (5 bases). Looked up from germline, CDR1 is MNHEY and CDR2 is SMNVEV (reference sequence). CDR3 length: 16 residues. Trimming took off 6 bases at V and 3 bases at J, with 17 bases between the two ends. CDR3 in amino acids: CASSRRPGTANEKLFF. In DNA, the CDR3 is TGTGCCAGCAGCCGCCGCCCGGGGACTGCTAATGAAAAACTGTTTTTT.

Only a few counts were recorded for this clonotype. The chain has TRBV20-1 and TRBJ2-1, with unresolved D. The V gene lost 0 bases and the J gene lost 4 bases, with 10 bases spanning the gap. The CDR3 has 14 residues. Germline lookup yields CDR1 DFQATT and CDR2 SNEGSKA (reference sequence). The DNA for the CDR3 is TGCAGTGCTAGAGATTTGCTTGGGTACAATGAGCAGTTCTTC. It codes for CSARDLLGYNEQFF.

The V call is TRBV28, the J call TRBJ2-3; TRBD2 aligns across 9 bases. Germline V gene lookup returns CDR1 MDHEN and CDR2 SYDVKM. There are 16 residues in the CDR3. The J segment lost 0 bases and the V segment lost 8 bases, leaving 9 bases of the junction unmatched. CDR3 amino acids: CASYLAGTSSTDTQYF. The CDR3 DNA reads TGTGCCAGCTATCTAGCGGGGACCTCTAGCACAGATACGCAGTATTTT.

This clonotype was found a few times. The chain couples TRBV10-3 to TRBJ2-3; TRBD2 matches 14 bases. The CDR3 totals 17 residues. Germline CDR1 and CDR2: ENHRY and SYGVKD. Trimming at V came to 6 bases and at J to 1 base, leaving 6 bases not matched to a gene. CDR3 sequence (DNA): TGTGCCATCAGGGGACTAGCGGGGGAAAAAGGCACAGATACGCAGTATTTT. This sequence encodes CAIRGLAGEKGTDTQYF.

V usage is TRBV28 and J usage is TRBJ1-5; D not certain. Deletions cut 3 bases from V and 4 bases from J, with 7 bases between. Germline CDR1 MDHEN, CDR2 SYDVKM. There are 13 residues in the CDR3. The DNA for the CDR3 is TGTGCCAGCAGTTTCGGAGTTAATCAGCCCCAGCATTTT. Residues: CASSFGVNQPQHF. Together with reference TRBV28 and TRBJ1-5, the CDR3 gives the full variable domain: DVKVTQSSRYLVKRTGEKVFLECVQDMDHENMFWYRQDPGLGLRLIYFSYDVKMKEKGDIPEGYSVSREKKERFSLILESASTNQTSMYLCASSFGVNQPQHFGDGTRLSIL.

CDR3 residues: CASRLAESSYNEQFF. CDR3 DNA sequence: TGTGCCAGCAGGCTAGCGGAGAGCTCCTACAATGAGCAGTTCTTC. The V call is TRBV6-5, the J call TRBJ2-1; TRBD2 agrees at 7 bases. Germline trimming cut 6 bases from V and 0 bases from J; bases unmatched to any gene: 5. CDR1 and CDR2 (germline): MNHEY, SVGAGI. The CDR3 totals 15 residues.

The chain recombines TRBV20-1 with TRBJ1-2; 9 bases align to TRBD1. V gave up 2 bases and J gave up 3 bases; unmatched junction bases: 1. This CDR3 region has 13 residues. Germline CDR1 is DFQATT and CDR2 is SNEGSKA (reference sequence). CDR3 residues: CSARRTGDYGYTF. The DNA for the CDR3 is TGCAGTGCTAGAAGGACAGGGGACTATGGCTACACCTTC.

V and J are TRBV29-1 and TRBJ2-1, with D possibly matching TRBD2 (6 bases). The CDR3 covers 14 residues. Germline V gene sequence: CDR1 SQVTM, CDR2 ANQGSEA. Trimming stripped 4 bases from V and 6 bases from J, with 16 bases between. CDR3 in amino acids: CSVGRQGGGNEQFF. The DNA of the CDR3 is TGCAGCGTTGGGCGGCAGGGAGGCGGCAATGAGCAGTTCTTC.